The present entry profiles one T cell receptor (beta chain) with its context. The source of the sample is a study of blood T cell repertoires in COVID-19. CDR1 and CDR2 from the germline V gene are SGHDN and FVKESK. CDR3 length equals 15 residues. V was cut by 0 bases and J by 5 bases, with 14 bases left in between. This table comes from immunoSEQ multiplex PCR, and its TCRdb copy is limited to in-frame clones, with some not included. The sample consists of roughly 300,000 clones, 90% of them appearing once. Sequenced material: PBMCs or T cells enriched from blood (not recorded which). The sequence was obtained from a woman in her 30s who had recovered from COVID-19. The chain joins TRBV14 to TRBJ2-7; perhaps TRBD2 as D (6 bases). As DNA, the CDR3 is TGTGCCAGCAGCCAAGATTTAGGAGGGTTCGACGAGCAGTACTTC. It specifies CASSQDLGGFDEQYF.